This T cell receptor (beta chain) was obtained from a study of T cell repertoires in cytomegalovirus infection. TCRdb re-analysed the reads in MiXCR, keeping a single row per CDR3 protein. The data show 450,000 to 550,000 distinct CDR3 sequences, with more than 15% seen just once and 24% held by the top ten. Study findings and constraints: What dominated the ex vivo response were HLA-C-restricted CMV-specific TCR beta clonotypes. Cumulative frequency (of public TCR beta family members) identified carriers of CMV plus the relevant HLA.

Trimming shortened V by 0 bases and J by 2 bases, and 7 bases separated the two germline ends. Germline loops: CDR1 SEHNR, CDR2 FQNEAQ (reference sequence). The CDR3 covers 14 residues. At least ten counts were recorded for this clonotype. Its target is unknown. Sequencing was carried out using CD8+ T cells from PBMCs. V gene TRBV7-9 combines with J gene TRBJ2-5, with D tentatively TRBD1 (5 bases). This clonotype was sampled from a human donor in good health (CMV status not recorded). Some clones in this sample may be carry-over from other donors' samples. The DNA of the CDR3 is TGTGCCAGCAGCTTAGCAGGGGCACAAGAGACCCAGTACTTC. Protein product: CASSLAGAQETQYF.